These T cell receptor beta chains were read from a single sample in a study of cytomegalovirus exposure and HLA in healthy donors. Clones were sequenced by immunoSEQ multiplex PCR, and TCRdb holds only the in-frame ones, with some missing. Of about 200,000 clones listed, approximately 12% are singletons. Material for sequencing was PBMCs. Receptors originate from a man aged 50 or older in good health and CMV-seropositive. Each CDR3 is given with its conserved first and last residue. The order of the fields is CDR3 protein, CDR3 DNA, D gene, V gene, clone size, J gene. D genes are given only for firm matches. Expanded clones get a size class; other rows say once, few or many, or leave the size out.

CASRPRPDTQYF	TGTGCCAGCAGACCCAGGCCAGATACGCAGTATTTT	-	TRBV2	few	TRBJ2-3
CASSFVEGSSEQYF	TGTGCCAGCAGCTTTGTTGAAGGTTCTAGCGAGCAGTACTTC	-	TRBV7-9	-	TRBJ2-7
CASSLAGGEGNTIYF	TGCGCCAGCAGCTTGGCAGGGGGCGAAGGAAACACCATATATTTT	TRBD1	TRBV5-1	few	TRBJ1-3
CASSVGGNTDTQYF	TGTGCCAGCAGTGTCGGGGGGAACACAGATACGCAGTATTTT	TRBD2	TRBV6-4	-	TRBJ2-3
CASSSGGGTSNIQYF	TGTGCCAGCAGCTCCGGCGGGGGGACTTCAAACATTCAGTACTTC	TRBD2	TRBV7-2	-	TRBJ2-4
CASSVVYGYTF	TGTGCCAGCAGTGTAGTCTATGGCTACACCTTC	-	TRBV2	few	TRBJ1-2
CASSDPRSGEETQYF	TGTGCCAGCAGCGACCCGAGGAGCGGGGAAGAGACCCAGTACTTC	TRBD2	TRBV9	-	TRBJ2-5
CASVGAGMNTEAFF	TGTGCCAGCGTGGGCGCCGGAATGAACACTGAAGCTTTCTTT	-	TRBV6-5	few	TRBJ1-1
CASSLAGGRYEQYF	TGTGCCAGCAGTTTAGCGGGGGGGCGTTACGAGCAGTACTTC	TRBD2	TRBV27	few	TRBJ2-7
CASSRTGGGPEAFF	TGTGCCAGCAGCCGGACAGGGGGAGGGCCTGAAGCTTTCTTT	TRBD1	TRBV11-2	few	TRBJ1-1
CASSSPLEVEQFF	TGTGCCAGCAGCTCACCTTTAGAAGTTGAGCAGTTCTTC	-	TRBV7-9	few	TRBJ2-1
CASSPRGSDLQYF	TGTGCCAGCAGCCCCCGAGGGTCGGACTTGCAGTACTTC	-	TRBV9	-	TRBJ2-4
CASSFDRVGEKLFF	TGTGCCAGCAGCTTTGACAGGGTCGGAGAAAAACTGTTTTTT	TRBD1	TRBV5-6	few	TRBJ1-4
CSDLPGGTNEQFF	TGCAGCGACCTCCCAGGGGGCACAAATGAGCAGTTCTTC	TRBD1	TRBV29-1	-	TRBJ2-1
CATRDPGGLVEQFF	TGTGCCACCAGGGATCCAGGGGGTTTGGTTGAGCAGTTCTTC	TRBD1	TRBV15	few	TRBJ2-1
CASSRTGGNTEAFF	TGTGCCAGCAGCCGGACAGGAGGGAACACTGAAGCTTTCTTT	TRBD1	TRBV5-4	few	TRBJ1-1
CASSAVGGRGEQYF	TGTGCCAGCAGCGCCGTCGGGGGGAGGGGCGAGCAGTACTTC	TRBD2	TRBV6-1	few	TRBJ2-7
CASSSRGGSGAQYF	TGTGCCAGCAGCTCCAGGGGAGGGTCTGGGGCGCAGTATTTT	-	TRBV7-2	few	TRBJ2-3
CASSLKDWRPLEQYF	TGTGCCAGCAGCTTAAAGGACTGGCGTCCTCTCGAGCAGTACTTC	-	TRBV5-6	few	TRBJ2-7
CASSRVGTGQRNTEAFF	TGCGCCAGCAGTCGGGTAGGGACAGGGCAGAGGAACACTGAAGCTTTCTTT	TRBD1	TRBV10-2	-	TRBJ1-1
CATSRVQVSQETQYF	TGTGCCACCAGCAGAGTGCAGGTGTCCCAAGAGACCCAGTACTTC	-	TRBV15	few	TRBJ2-5
CASSLDRGTDTQYF	TGTGCCAGCAGCTTAGACAGGGGCACAGATACGCAGTATTTT	TRBD1	TRBV5-4	-	TRBJ2-3
CASSLTVLNEQFF	TGCGCCAGCAGCCTTACGGTCCTCAATGAGCAGTTCTTC	-	TRBV5-1	-	TRBJ2-1
CASRERGEPDTQYF	TGTGCCAGTAGGGAGCGGGGGGAACCAGATACGCAGTATTTT	TRBD2	TRBV19	-	TRBJ2-3
CASSGGQGGNQPQHF	TGTGCCAGCAGTGGGGGACAGGGCGGGAATCAGCCCCAGCATTTT	TRBD1	TRBV2	-	TRBJ1-5
CAWSVQAGVRGYTF	TGTGCCTGGAGTGTACAGGCAGGGGTAAGGGGCTACACCTTC	-	TRBV30	few	TRBJ1-2
CASSVAGNQPQHF	TGTGCCAGCAGCGTAGCGGGTAATCAGCCCCAGCATTTT	-	TRBV9	-	TRBJ1-5
CSVEGQRYEQYF	TGCAGCGTTGAAGGGCAGCGCTACGAGCAGTACTTC	-	TRBV29-1	few	TRBJ2-7
CASSVGPLTEAFF	TGTGCCAGCAGCGTAGGTCCCCTGACTGAAGCTTTCTTT	-	TRBV9	few	TRBJ1-1
CASSLDLNRGETQYF	TGTGCCAGCAGCCTTGACCTGAACCGCGGGGAGACCCAGTACTTC	-	TRBV7-2	-	TRBJ2-5
CASSIGGRTDTQYF	TGTGCCAGCAGCATCGGGGGGCGGACAGATACGCAGTATTTT	-	TRBV7-3	-	TRBJ2-3
CASSQGAGNNYGYTF	TGTGCCAGTAGCCAGGGGGCGGGCAACAACTATGGCTACACCTTC	TRBD1	TRBV19	-	TRBJ1-2
CASSLAEDGELFF	TGCGCCAGCAGCTTGGCCGAGGACGGGGAGCTGTTTTTT	-	TRBV5-1	-	TRBJ2-2